The 8 T cell receptor beta chains below were found in one sample sequenced in a study of T cell changes during pregnancy in multiple sclerosis. The table came from immunoSEQ multiplex PCR; TCRdb's copy has only in-frame clones and leaves some out. The sample lists tens of thousands of clones; approximately 91% were seen once. This sample comprised CD8+ T cells from peripheral blood mononuclear cells, obtained after pregnancy. The receptors were sampled from a female donor with multiple sclerosis, enrolled in a pregnancy study.

The rearrangement links TRBV11-1 to TRBJ2-4; D is possibly TRBD1 (6 bases). This CDR3 region has 16 residues. Germline V gene lookup returns CDR1 SGHAT and CDR2 FQDESV (reference sequence). V dropped 4 bases and J dropped 0 bases, with 13 bases sitting between them. The DNA for the CDR3 is TGTGCCAGCAGCTCAGGGGCCCTATTAGCCAAAAACATTCAGTACTTC. Residues: CASSSGALLAKNIQYF.

The rearrangement links TRBV5-6 to TRBJ1-2; D is perhaps TRBD1 (5 bases). CDR3 size: 13 residues. Trimming shortened V by 0 bases and J by 4 bases, and 7 bases separated the two germline ends. Germline V lookup: CDR1 SGHDT, CDR2 YYEEEE. The CDR3 loop is CASSLAGGYGYTF. CDR3 sequence (DNA): TGTGCCAGCAGCTTGGCGGGGGGCTATGGCTACACCTTC.

V is TRBV28 and J is TRBJ1-1; 9 bases fit TRBD1. The CDR3 is 15 residues long. The germline V gene has CDR1 MDHEN and CDR2 SYDVKM. The V and J ends lost 7 bases and 6 bases, in that order; junction bases with no gene match: 12. The CDR3 reads CASIPLGTGSPEAFF. The CDR3 DNA sequence: TGTGCCAGCATCCCCTTAGGGACAGGGAGCCCTGAAGCTTTCTTT.

V is TRBV5-1 and J is TRBJ2-1; 11 bases align to TRBD2. The CDR3 spans 16 residues. V trimming: 1 base; J trimming: 9 bases; junction bases outside the gene matches: 9. The germline V gene has CDR1 SGHRS and CDR2 YFSETQ. CDR3 DNA sequence: TGCGCCAGCAGCTTGCCCTCTAGCGGGGGGCTCAGTGAGCAGTTCTTC. Protein product: CASSLPSSGGLSEQFF.

The chain joins TRBV5-8 to TRBJ1-5, with 9 positions matching TRBD1. Per the germline V gene, CDR1 is SGHTS and CDR2 is YDEGEE. After removal of 3 bases from V and 6 bases from J, the junction contained 4 bases not matched to a gene. The CDR3 is made up of 14 amino acids. The CDR3 DNA sequence: TGTGCCAGCAGCTGGGGACAGGGAGGTCAGCCCCAGCATTTT. Its translation: CASSWGQGGQPQHF.

The chain carries TRBV30 and TRBJ1-1; D is unresolved. The V end lost 4 bases, the J end lost 5 bases, and 11 bases lay between the germline ends. CDR1 is GTSNPN and CDR2 is SVGIG in the germline V gene (reference sequence). The CDR3 is made up of 12 amino acids. CDR3 sequence (DNA): TGTGCCTGGAAAATAGGGAGTACTGAAGCTTTCTTT. Its translation: CAWKIGSTEAFF.

The chain combines TRBV27 with TRBJ2-2; 7 bases are shared with TRBD2. The CDR3 loop spans 17 amino acids. CDR1 is MNHEY, CDR2 SMNVEV, per germline (reference sequence). J was trimmed by 1 base and V by 5 bases; bases with no gene match: 10. The CDR3 coding sequence is TGTGCCAGCAGTCCCCTTCCGGTAGCGGGGAACACCGGGGAGCTGTTTTTT. It is translated as CASSPLPVAGNTGELFF.

This rearrangement joins TRBV9 to TRBJ2-1, with D possibly being TRBD2 (5 bases). This CDR3 has 13 amino acids. V was shortened by 0 bases and J by 7 bases, with 8 bases between the two germline ends. Per germline, CDR1 SGDLS and CDR2 YYNGEE. CDR3 sequence: CASSVARGNEQFF. DNA for the CDR3: TGTGCCAGCAGCGTAGCTCGGGGAAATGAGCAGTTCTTC. The full variable domain, with the rest looked up from reference TRBV9 and TRBJ2-1, is DSGVTQTPKHLITATGQRVTLRCSPRSGDLSVYWYQQSLDQGLQFLIQYYNGEERAKGNILERFSAQQFPDLHSELNLSSLELGDSALYFCASSVARGNEQFFGPGTRLTVL.